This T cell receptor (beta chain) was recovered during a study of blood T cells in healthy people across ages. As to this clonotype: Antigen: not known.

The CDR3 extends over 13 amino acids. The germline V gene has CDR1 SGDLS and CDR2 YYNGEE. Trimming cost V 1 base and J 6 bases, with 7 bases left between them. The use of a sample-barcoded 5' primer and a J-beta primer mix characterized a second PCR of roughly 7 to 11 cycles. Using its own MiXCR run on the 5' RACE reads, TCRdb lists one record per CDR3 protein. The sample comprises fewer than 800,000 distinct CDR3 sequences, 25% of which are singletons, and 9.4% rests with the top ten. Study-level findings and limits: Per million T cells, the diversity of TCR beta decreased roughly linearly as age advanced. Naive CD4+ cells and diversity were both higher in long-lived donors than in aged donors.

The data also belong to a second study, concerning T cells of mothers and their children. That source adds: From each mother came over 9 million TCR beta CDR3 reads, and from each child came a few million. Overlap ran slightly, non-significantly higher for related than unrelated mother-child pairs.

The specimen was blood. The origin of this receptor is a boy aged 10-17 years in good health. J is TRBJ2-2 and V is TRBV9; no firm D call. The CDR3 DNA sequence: TGTGCCAGCAGCGTACTAGTACCCGGGGAGCTGTTTTTT. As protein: CASSVLVPGELFF.